This TCR beta chain is drawn from a study of cytomegalovirus exposure and HLA in healthy donors. The study ran its PCR with 60 Vbeta and 13 Jbeta primers. Repertoires were generated with immunoSEQ multiplex PCR, while TCRdb's copy carries only in-frame clones and drops some. The data contain 150,000 to 200,000 clones, 65% to 80% of them singletons. Note on this clone: Antigen: not known.

These donors, healthy bone marrow donors, were studied. Findings and limits, study-wide: HLA alleles were associated with 15,000 to 20,000 TCR beta sequences in a later analysis at 0.05 false discovery rate. Researchers reported in a later analysis that common viral pathogens appeared linked to several top clusters.

With V trimmed by 5 bases and J by 10 bases, 13 bases remained unmatched. Germline loops: CDR1 SGHRS, CDR2 YFSETQ. The CDR3 covers 15 residues. The chain joins TRBV5-1 to TRBJ2-1; 9 nucleotides align to TRBD2. Sequenced input: PBMCs. This TCR was sampled from a woman in her twenties or thirties in good health and CMV-seropositive. CDR3 residues: CASSFMAGGLREQFF. The CDR3 bases are TGCGCCAGCAGTTTTATGGCGGGGGGGTTACGAGAGCAGTTCTTC.